The entry below gives a single T cell receptor (beta chain) sequence along with its context. This sample was included in a study of blood T cell repertoires in COVID-19. Sequencing used immunoSEQ multiplex PCR; TCRdb keeps in-frame clones, though not all of them. The table includes about 58,000 clones, nearly 90% detected once. V shed 0 bases, J shed 3 bases, and the junction held 9 bases outside the gene matches. The CDR3 has 17 residues. Germline CDR1 is LGHNA and CDR2 is YNFKEQ. The receptor comes from a man aged 60 to 69 with active COVID-19. Sequenced sample: peripheral blood. The rearrangement joins TRBV4-2 to TRBJ2-7; 9 positions match TRBD2. CDR3 coding DNA: TGTGCCAGCAGCCAAGACTTATATAGCGGGGGAGACTACGAGCAGTACTTC. Amino acids: CASSQDLYSGGDYEQYF.